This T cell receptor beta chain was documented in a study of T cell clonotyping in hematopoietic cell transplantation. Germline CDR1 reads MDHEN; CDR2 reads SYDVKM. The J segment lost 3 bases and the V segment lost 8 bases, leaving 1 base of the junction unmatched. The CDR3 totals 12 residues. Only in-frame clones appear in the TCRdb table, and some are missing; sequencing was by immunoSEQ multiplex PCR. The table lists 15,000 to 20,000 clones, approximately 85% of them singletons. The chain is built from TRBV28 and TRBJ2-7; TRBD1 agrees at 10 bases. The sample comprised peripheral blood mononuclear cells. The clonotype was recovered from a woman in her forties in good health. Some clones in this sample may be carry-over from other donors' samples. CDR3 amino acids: CASRDRGYEQYF. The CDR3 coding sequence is TGTGCCAGCCGGGACAGGGGCTACGAGCAGTACTTC.